The 2 T cell receptor beta chains presented below share a single source sample, sequenced in a study of T cell responses to AZD1222 COVID-19 vaccine. The assay was immunoSEQ multiplex PCR, and TCRdb's table has in-frame clones only and misses some. The sample shows about 94,000 clones, 85% of them seen only once. The sequences come from peripheral blood, collected 28 days after the second AZD1222 dose. Receptors were obtained from an adult who received the AZD1222 COVID-19 vaccine.

The rearrangement joins TRBV12-5 to TRBJ2-7, with TRBD1 identical over 8 bases. CDR1 LGHNT and CDR2 FRNRAP come from the germline V gene. J lost 2 bases, V lost 2 bases, and 8 bases had no gene match. The CDR3 has 16 residues. The CDR3 DNA is TGTGCTAGTGGTTTGCTTGACAGGGGCCGTACCTACGAGCAGTACTTC. It codes for CASGLLDRGRTYEQYF.

This clone occurred once. The rearrangement uses TRBV7-9 and TRBJ1-3; D ambiguous. Germline V gene lookup returns CDR1 SEHNR and CDR2 FQNEAQ (reference sequence). Between the trimmed V and J ends, which lost 6 bases and 4 bases, there was a span of 13 bases. The CDR3 is 14 residues long. The CDR3 protein is CASRADSGGNTIYF. DNA of the CDR3: TGTGCCAGCAGGGCTGACTCGGGAGGAAACACCATATATTTT.